The subject of this entry is one TCR beta chain. Its target is not known. Germline CDR1 SNHLY, CDR2 FYNNEI. This CDR3 has 14 residues. V lost 5 bases to trimming and J lost 0 bases, with 10 bases between them. Treatment reported: roughly nine-day PBMC culture with coronavirus spike peptide pools or control peptides (ViraFEST assay). Oncomine TCR Beta short-read sequencing was applied to DNA from cultured CD4+ T cells. Each CDR3 protein gets one entry after TCRdb re-called the PCR reads with MiXCR. The sample consists of some 14,000 distinct CDR3 sequences, approximately 40% of them appearing once. The data derive from a study of vaccination and CD4 T cells after COVID-19. As for the study in general: Convalescent patients had positive nasal swab PCR results for SARS-CoV-2. Disease was mild in about 9 and severe in one. Convalescent individuals numbered four females and six males, two being Hispanic. Samples were taken after vaccination, a median of approximately 70 days after dose two, with a range of 14 to 241. Overlapping spike peptides of SARS-CoV-2, HCoV-NL63, HCoV-OC43 and HCoV-229E stimulated the cells.

Sequencing was done on a sample of CD4+ T cells from blood, cultured in vitro. This rearrangement joins TRBV2 to TRBJ1-2, with D perhaps matching TRBD1 (5 bases). The source is a human donor who had recovered from COVID-19. CDR3 sequence reads: CASSPRQPNYGYTF. CDR3 in DNA: TGTGCCAGCAGTCCACGACAGCCTAACTATGGCTACACCTTC.